Listed below are T cell receptor beta chains from one sample, sequenced in a study of T-cell memory formation after mild COVID-19. Each CDR3 protein is one row after TCRdb ran MiXCR on the 5' RACE reads. The sample yields 500,000 to 550,000 distinct CDR3 sequences, roughly 20% seen once. The sample taken for sequencing was PBMCs or a T cell subset sorted from them (not recorded which). These receptors were obtained from an adult woman who had mild COVID-19 (a few samples of this study predate the infection). Cell type and time point are not known. Each CDR3 is given with its conserved first and last residue. The D gene is left open where the match is weak. Expanded clones are given a class, and other clones once, few, many or no size at all.

length,size,D,V,J,CDR3,DNA
18,NA,NA,TRBV24-1,TRBJ2-1,CATSDLHSGSSVNNEQFF,TGTGCCACCAGTGATTTGCATTCGGGTAGCTCAGTGAACAATGAGCAGTTCTTC
15,NA,NA,TRBV11-2,TRBJ2-1,CASTEGTVPYNEQFF,TGTGCCAGCACAGAAGGGACTGTGCCCTACAATGAGCAGTTCTTC
15,NA,TRBD2,TRBV7-9,TRBJ2-3,CASIHSGRETDTQYF,TGTGCCAGCATCCATAGCGGGAGGGAGACAGATACGCAGTATTTT
14,few,TRBD2,TRBV2,TRBJ2-2,CASQKRGANGELFF,TGTGCCAGCCAAAAGCGGGGGGCTAACGGGGAGCTGTTTTTT
15,NA,TRBD1,TRBV5-4,TRBJ1-4,CASSLSTGRNEKLFF,TGTGCCAGCAGCCTTTCGACAGGGCGTAATGAAAAACTGTTTTTT
15,many,TRBD2,TRBV7-9,TRBJ2-2,CASSRLAVNTGELFF,TGTGCCAGCAGCCGACTAGCGGTGAACACCGGGGAGCTGTTTTTT
17,few,NA,TRBV5-1,TRBJ2-2,CASSLWPPTSNTGELFF,TGCGCCAGCAGCTTGTGGCCCCCCACGTCGAACACCGGGGAGCTGTTTTTT
14,NA,NA,TRBV12-3/TRBV12-4,TRBJ1-5,CASSLLLADQPQHF,TGTGCCAGCAGTTTATTATTGGCCGACCAGCCCCAGCATTTT
13,few,NA,TRBV7-7,TRBJ2-4,CASSLTYRDIQYF,TGTGCTAGCAGCTTAACCTATAGGGACATTCAGTACTTC
14,few,NA,TRBV19,TRBJ2-7,CASTPPGPAYEQYF,TGTGCCAGTACCCCTCCGGGACCAGCCTACGAGCAGTACTTC
15,NA,TRBD2,TRBV6-5,TRBJ2-3,CASRSPSGAGDTQYF,TGTGCCAGCAGATCTCCTAGCGGGGCAGGAGATACGCAGTATTTT
15,few,NA,TRBV12-3/TRBV12-4,TRBJ1-2,CASSPTAPVNYGYTF,TGTGCCAGCAGCCCGACAGCCCCAGTAAACTATGGCTACACCTTC
14,few,TRBD2,TRBV29-1,TRBJ2-7,CSVETAGGPYEQYF,TGCAGCGTTGAAACAGCGGGAGGGCCTTACGAGCAGTACTTC
15,NA,NA,TRBV5-1,TRBJ2-1,CASQPVGGPYNEQFF,TGCGCCAGCCAACCCGTGGGGGGCCCCTACAATGAGCAGTTCTTC
16,many,NA,TRBV20-1,TRBJ2-1,CSARDFAAGTYNEQFF,TGCAGTGCTAGAGATTTTGCCGCAGGTACCTACAATGAGCAGTTCTTC
14,few,NA,TRBV3-1,TRBJ2-2,CASSQAGASGELFF,TGTGCCAGCAGCCAAGCGGGGGCTTCCGGGGAGCTGTTTTTT
13,NA,NA,TRBV24-1,TRBJ1-1,CATSAYEDTEAFF,TGTGCCACCAGTGCGTATGAGGACACTGAAGCTTTCTTT
15,few,NA,TRBV4-1,TRBJ2-7,CASSQVPGASYEQYF,TGCGCCAGCAGCCAAGTCCCGGGGGCCTCCTACGAGCAGTACTTC
16,few,TRBD2,TRBV7-2,TRBJ2-3,CASSLTGSGGADTQYF,TGTGCCAGCAGCTTAACCGGTAGCGGGGGGGCAGATACGCAGTATTTT
12,NA,NA,TRBV29-1,TRBJ1-2,CSVTAPNYGYTF,TGCAGCGTGACGGCCCCTAACTATGGCTACACCTTC
16,few,TRBD1,TRBV6-1,TRBJ2-2,CASSGQAGTVTGELFF,TGTGCCAGCAGTGGGCAAGCCGGGACAGTCACCGGGGAGCTGTTTTTT
16,few,NA,TRBV7-9,TRBJ1-2,CASSSWGSQEHLGYTF,TGTGCCAGCAGCTCGTGGGGGAGCCAAGAACATCTGGGCTACACCTTC
11,NA,NA,TRBV7-9,TRBJ2-7,CASTTVYEQYF,TGTGCCAGCACGACAGTCTACGAGCAGTACTTC
15,NA,TRBD2,TRBV4-2,TRBJ2-3,CASSQRGRGTDTQYF,TGTGCCAGCAGCCAGCGCGGGAGGGGCACAGATACGCAGTATTTT
14,NA,TRBD1,TRBV24-1,TRBJ2-7,CATSADRPPYEQYF,TGTGCCACCAGCGCGGACAGGCCTCCCTACGAGCAGTACTTC
15,few,TRBD1,TRBV3-1,TRBJ1-1,CASSPTRQGVSEAFF,TGTGCCAGCAGCCCAACTCGACAGGGGGTCTCTGAAGCTTTCTTT
15,few,TRBD1,TRBV5-1,TRBJ2-1,CASSPGQGGGNEQFF,TGCGCCAGCAGCCCGGGACAGGGGGGCGGCAATGAGCAGTTCTTC
15,many,NA,TRBV7-9,TRBJ2-7,CASSLILSHTYEQYF,TGTGCTAGCAGTCTCATTTTAAGCCATACCTACGAGCAGTACTTC
16,few,NA,TRBV5-6,TRBJ2-2,CASSLQIRETTGELFF,TGTGCCAGCAGCTTGCAGATCAGGGAGACCACCGGGGAGCTGTTTTTT
15,NA,NA,TRBV11-2,TRBJ1-1,CASSLYPGMNTEAFF,TGTGCCAGCAGCTTATATCCGGGGATGAACACTGAAGCTTTCTTT
14,NA,NA,TRBV11-3,TRBJ2-7,CASSLTGGQGEQYF,TGTGCCAGCAGCCTTACGGGCGGCCAGGGAGAGCAGTACTTC
12,few,TRBD1,TRBV29-1,TRBJ1-5,CSVRTGDQPQHF,TGCAGCGTAAGGACAGGGGATCAGCCCCAGCATTTT
18,NA,NA,TRBV12-3/TRBV12-4,TRBJ2-7,CASSLSPGGQGAAYEQYF,TGTGCCAGCAGTTTATCGCCGGGGGGGCAGGGGGCCGCCTACGAGCAGTACTTC
15,few,NA,TRBV4-1,TRBJ2-7,CASSHLASEYYEQYF,TGCGCCAGCAGCCATTTGGCTAGCGAGTACTACGAGCAGTACTTC
17,few,TRBD2,TRBV6-2/TRBV6-3,TRBJ2-3,CASSYSTSGVWRDTQYF,TGTGCCAGCAGTTACTCGACTAGCGGGGTTTGGAGAGATACGCAGTATTTT
16,NA,TRBD1,TRBV7-2,TRBJ1-1,CASSFRRGTVGTEAFF,TGTGCCAGCAGCTTTCGGAGGGGGACAGTCGGGACTGAAGCTTTCTTT
14,few,NA,TRBV30,TRBJ2-1,CAWRVRGTTPEQFF,TGTGCCTGGAGGGTTCGGGGTACGACACCTGAGCAGTTCTTC
17,few,NA,TRBV12-3/TRBV12-4,TRBJ2-3,CASSFIAADESTDTQYF,TGTGCCAGCAGTTTCATCGCCGCGGACGAGTCCACAGATACGCAGTATTTT
13,NA,NA,TRBV6-5,TRBJ2-4,CASSKIRRNIQYF,TGTGCCAGCAGTAAAATCAGGAGAAACATTCAGTACTTC
13,few,NA,TRBV6-5,TRBJ2-3,CASFKQSTDTQYF,TGTGCCAGCTTTAAGCAGAGCACAGATACGCAGTATTTT